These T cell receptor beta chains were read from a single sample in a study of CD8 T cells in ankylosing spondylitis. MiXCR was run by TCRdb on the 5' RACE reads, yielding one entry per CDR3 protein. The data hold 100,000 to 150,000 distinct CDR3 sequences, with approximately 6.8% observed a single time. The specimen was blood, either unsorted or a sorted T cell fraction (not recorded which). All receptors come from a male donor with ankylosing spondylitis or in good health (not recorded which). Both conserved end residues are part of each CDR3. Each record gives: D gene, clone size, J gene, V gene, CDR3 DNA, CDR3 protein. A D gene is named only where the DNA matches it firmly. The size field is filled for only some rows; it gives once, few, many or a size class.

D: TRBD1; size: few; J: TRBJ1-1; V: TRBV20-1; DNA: TGCTGTGCTAGAGATGGAGGGAGACAGGGAATAGTCATGAACACTGAAGCTTTCTTT; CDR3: CCARDGGRQGIVMNTEAFF
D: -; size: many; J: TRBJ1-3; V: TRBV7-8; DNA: TGTGCCAGCAGCCTCTTGAGGGCAGGGGCCAACTCTGGAAACACCATATATTTT; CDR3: CASSLLRAGANSGNTIYF
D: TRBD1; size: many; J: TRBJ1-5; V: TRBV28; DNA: TGTGCCAGCAGTTCCAGGGGACAGGGCAATCAGCCCCAGCATTTT; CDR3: CASSSRGQGNQPQHF
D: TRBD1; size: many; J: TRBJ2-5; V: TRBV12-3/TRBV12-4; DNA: TGTGCCAGCAGTCCCGGACAGGGGGGTGTAGAGACCCAGTACTTC; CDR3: CASSPGQGGVETQYF
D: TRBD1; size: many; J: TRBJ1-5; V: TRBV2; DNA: TGTGCCAGCACTCTGACAGGGGGAACGACGCCCCAGCATTTT; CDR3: CASTLTGGTTPQHF
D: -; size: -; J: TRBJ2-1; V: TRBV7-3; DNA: TGTGCCAGCAGCCTTTTCGGGCTAGCGCGCAACAATGAGCAGTTCTTC; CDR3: CASSLFGLARNNEQFF
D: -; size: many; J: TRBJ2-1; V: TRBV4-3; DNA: TGCGCCAGCAGCCGGGAACAGAGCTCCTACAATGAGCAGTTCTTC; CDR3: CASSREQSSYNEQFF
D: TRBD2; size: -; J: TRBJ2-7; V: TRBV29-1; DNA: TGCAGCGTTGAATGGGCGGGGGAGTCCTACGAGCAGTACTTC; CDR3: CSVEWAGESYEQYF
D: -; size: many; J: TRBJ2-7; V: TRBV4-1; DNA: TGCGCCAGCAGCCAACAGAACAGGGTAGGGACCTACGAGCAGTACTTC; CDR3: CASSQQNRVGTYEQYF
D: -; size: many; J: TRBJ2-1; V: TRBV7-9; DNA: TGTGCCAGCAGCTCGGACGGCAATGAGCAGTTCTTC; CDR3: CASSSDGNEQFF
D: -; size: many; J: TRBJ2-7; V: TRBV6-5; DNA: -; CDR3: CASSYSVLGAYEQYF
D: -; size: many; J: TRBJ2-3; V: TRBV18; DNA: TGTGCCAGCTCACCCTTGCCAGCTAGCACAGATACGCAGTATTTT; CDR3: CASSPLPASTDTQYF
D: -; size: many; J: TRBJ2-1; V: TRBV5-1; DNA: TGCGCCAGCAGCTTGGAGGTGACAGGCAATGAGCAGTTCTTC; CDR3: CASSLEVTGNEQFF
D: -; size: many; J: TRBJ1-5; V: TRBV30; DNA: TGTGCCTGGAAGGGCGGTATGAGCAATCAGCCCCAGCATTTT; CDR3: CAWKGGMSNQPQHF
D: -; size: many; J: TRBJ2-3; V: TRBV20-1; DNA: TGCAGTGCTAGAGTGCGTGGGGGGGGGCCTACAGATACGCAGTATTTT; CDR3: CSARVRGGGPTDTQYF
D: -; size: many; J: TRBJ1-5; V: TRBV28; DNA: TGTGCCAGCAGTTTCACGGGGCATCAGCCCCAGCATTTT; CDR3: CASSFTGHQPQHF
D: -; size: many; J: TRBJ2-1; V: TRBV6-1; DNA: TGTGCCAGCAAACCAGCGGGCTCCTACAATGAGCAGTTCTTC; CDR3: CASKPAGSYNEQFF
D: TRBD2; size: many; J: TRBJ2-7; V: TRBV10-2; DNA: TGCGCCAGCACCAGACTAGCGGGATCCTACGAGCAGTACTTC; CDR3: CASTRLAGSYEQYF
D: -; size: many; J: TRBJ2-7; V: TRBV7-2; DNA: TGTGCCAGCAGCTTAACTTTGGGTGCAAGCGAGCAGTACTTC; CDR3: CASSLTLGASEQYF
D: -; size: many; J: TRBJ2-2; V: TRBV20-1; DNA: TGCAGTGCTAGAGCCCTGGGGGCGGCGAGCACCGGGGAGCTGTTTTTT; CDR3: CSARALGAASTGELFF
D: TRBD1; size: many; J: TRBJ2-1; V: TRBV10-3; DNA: TGTGCCATCAGTGAGGACAGGGGAACCTACAATGAGCAGTTCTTC; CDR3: CAISEDRGTYNEQFF
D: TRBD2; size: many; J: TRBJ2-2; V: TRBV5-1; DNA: TGCGCCAGCAGCATGGGACTAGCGGGCACCGGGGAGCTGTTTTTT; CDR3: CASSMGLAGTGELFF
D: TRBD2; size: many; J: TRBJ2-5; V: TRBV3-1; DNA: TGTGCCAGCAGGCGAGTAGCGGGAGCGCAAGAGACCCAGTACTTC; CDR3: CASRRVAGAQETQYF
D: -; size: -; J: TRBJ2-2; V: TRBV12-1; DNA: TGTGCCAGCAGCCCAGGGCTCAGGGGAGGGTACACCGGGGAGCTGTTTTTT; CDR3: CASSPGLRGGYTGELFF
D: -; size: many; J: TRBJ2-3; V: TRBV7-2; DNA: TGTGCCAGTAGCCCCCGGACAGATACGCAGTATTTT; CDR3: CASSPRTDTQYF
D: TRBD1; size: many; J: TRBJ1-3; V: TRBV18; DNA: TGTGCCAGCTCACCATGGGACAGCTCTGGAAACACCATATATTTT; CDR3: CASSPWDSSGNTIYF
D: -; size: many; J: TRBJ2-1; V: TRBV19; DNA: TGTGCCAGTAGTATTTCAGGTGGGAGAGGAGGTGAGCAGTTCTTC; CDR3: CASSISGGRGGEQFF
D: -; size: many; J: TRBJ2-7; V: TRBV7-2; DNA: TGTGCCAGCAGCTTTAGGACTAACCAGCATGAGCAGTACTTC; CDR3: CASSFRTNQHEQYF
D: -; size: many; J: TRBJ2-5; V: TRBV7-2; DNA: TGTGCCAGCAGCTTAGTTGTGACAGAGGTCGAGACCCAGTACTTC; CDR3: CASSLVVTEVETQYF
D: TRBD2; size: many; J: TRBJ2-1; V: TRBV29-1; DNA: TGCAGCGTTGAAGTTCAACTAGCGGGAACCGAGCAGTTCTTC; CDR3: CSVEVQLAGTEQFF
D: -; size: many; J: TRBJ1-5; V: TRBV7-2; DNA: TGTGCCAGCAGCTTAAAACCTATATCGCCCCAGCATTTT; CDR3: CASSLKPISPQHF